This T cell receptor beta chain was recovered during a study of cytomegalovirus exposure and HLA in healthy donors. 60 Vbeta and 13 Jbeta primers were used in PCR. The assay was immunoSEQ multiplex PCR, and TCRdb's table has in-frame clones only and misses some. The sample comprises around 190,000 clones, roughly 75% of which are singletons, and around 6% rests with the top ten. This CDR3 has 16 residues. V gave up 4 bases and J gave up 0 bases, with 10 bases separating them. The germline V gene has CDR1 LNHDA and CDR2 SQIVND (reference sequence). The chain links TRBV19 to TRBJ1-6, with D unresolved. This receptor was obtained from a man in his forties or fifties in good health and CMV-seronegative. Sequencing input: PBMCs. The CDR3 DNA reads as TGTGCCAGTAGTAACCTATTGAGCTCCTATAATTCACCCCTCCACTTT. Protein: CASSNLLSSYNSPLHF.